These 13 T cell receptor beta chains share one sample of origin, sequenced in a study of OX40 agonist ivuxolimab in advanced cancers. The protocol was immunoSEQ multiplex PCR, while the TCRdb copy is restricted to in-frame clones and leaves out a portion. Among roughly 61,000 clones listed, over 80% were seen once. The sample in question was CD4+ or CD8+ T cells sorted from blood, obtained in a trial of the OX40 agonist ivuxolimab. These receptor sequences come from an adult with an advanced solid tumor such as melanoma, head and neck, liver or kidney cancer.

The V gene is TRBV2, the J gene TRBJ2-2; D remains ambiguous. The germline V gene has CDR1 SNHLY and CDR2 FYNNEI. Trimming pared 6 bases from V and 5 bases from J, leaving 13 bases between. The CDR3 spans 14 residues. The CDR3 coding sequence is TGTGCCAGCAGGTTCCTTGGGCCAACCGGGGAGCTGTTTTTT. Amino acid sequence: CASRFLGPTGELFF. Together with reference TRBV2 and TRBJ2-2, the CDR3 gives the full variable domain: EPEVTQTPSHQVTQMGQEVILRCVPISNHLYFYWYRQILGQKVEFLVSFYNNEISEKSEIFDDQFSVERPDGSNFTLKIRSTKLEDSAMYFCASRFLGPTGELFFGEGSRLTVL.

The chain links TRBV15 to TRBJ2-7; TRBD1 might be the D (5 bases). The V end lost 0 bases, the J end lost 0 bases, and 9 bases lay between the germline ends. This CDR3 has 15 amino acids. CDR1 is LNHNV and CDR2 is YYDKDF in the germline V gene (reference sequence). CDR3 in amino acids: CATSRDSQGSYEQYF. CDR3 DNA sequence: TGTGCCACCAGCAGAGATTCTCAGGGCTCCTACGAGCAGTACTTC.

V gene TRBV6-1 combines with J gene TRBJ2-7; 7 bases are a match to TRBD1. CDR3 length: 13 amino acids. Unmatched junction bases numbered 4, after V lost 5 bases and J lost 3 bases. Looked up from germline, CDR1 is MNHNS and CDR2 is SASEGT. The CDR3 protein is CASSPGQIYEQYF. The CDR3 DNA sequence: TGTGCCAGCAGTCCGGGACAGATCTACGAGCAGTACTTC.

The gene calls are TRBV28 and TRBJ1-4; TRBD1 might be the D (5 bases). The V end was cut by 9 bases, the J end by 7 bases, with 18 bases between. This CDR3 is 14 amino acids long. From germline, CDR1 is MDHEN and CDR2 SYDVKM. In DNA form, the CDR3 reads TGTGCCAGTTCCATCGGGGGAACCGGTGAAAAACTGTTTTTT. Encoded protein: CASSIGGTGEKLFF.

V and J are TRBV6-5 and TRBJ1-6; unclear D gene. Looked up from germline, CDR1 is MNHEY and CDR2 is SVGAGI. Trimming took 5 bases from V and 2 from J, leaving 7 bases between them. The CDR3 is made up of 14 amino acids. CDR3 protein: CASSPRAYNSPLHF. The CDR3 DNA reads TGTGCCAGCAGTCCTAGGGCCTATAATTCACCCCTCCACTTT.

This chain connects TRBV7-3 to TRBJ2-5; maybe TRBD1 (5 bases). This CDR3 comprises 13 residues. Germline V gives CDR1 SGHTA, CDR2 FQGTGA. V dropped 4 bases and J dropped 4 bases, with 10 bases sitting between them. CDR3 in DNA: TGTGCCAGCAGCTCGACAGCCTCAGAGACCCAGTACTTC. Its protein is CASSSTASETQYF.

The chain uses TRBV18 and TRBJ1-2; no reliable D call. Looked up from germline, CDR1 is KGHSH and CDR2 is LQKENI. V lost 5 bases to trimming and J lost 0 bases, with 7 bases between them. The CDR3 contains 13 residues. The CDR3 here is CASSGLTNYGYTF. CDR3 nucleotide sequence: TGTGCCAGCTCAGGACTGACTAACTATGGCTACACCTTC.

This chain connects TRBV19 to TRBJ2-6; 10 positions match TRBD1. The CDR3 runs to 17 residues. Germline assignment: CDR1 LNHDA and CDR2 SQIVND (reference sequence). After removal of 10 bases from V and 1 base from J, the junction contained 10 bases not matched to a gene. CDR3 loop: CATNDRGPVSGANVLTF. CDR3 DNA sequence: TGTGCCACGAATGACAGGGGGCCGGTATCTGGGGCCAACGTCCTGACTTTC.

This chain links TRBV2 with TRBJ2-7; no clear D. The germline CDR1 and CDR2 sequences are SNHLY and FYNNEI. The CDR3 spans 12 residues. Between the trimmed V and J ends, which lost 4 bases and 3 bases, there was a span of 7 bases. CDR3 protein: CASSAQHYEQYF. The CDR3 DNA reads TGTGCCAGCAGTGCCCAGCACTACGAGCAGTACTTC.

In this sample, this clone turned up a few times. One junction end does not reproduce the germline sequence, and a read error may be involved. This chain connects TRBV6-6 to TRBJ2-4; 9 bases agree with TRBD2. The germline gives CDR1 MNHNY, CDR2 SVGAGI (reference sequence). This CDR3 is 16 amino acids long. CDR3 sequence reads: CASSSRGGESKNIQYF. CDR3 DNA: TGTGCCAGTAGTTCCCGCGGGGGGGAGTCCAAAAACATTCAGTACTTC.

In this sample, this clone turned up a few times. V usage is TRBV15 and J usage is TRBJ2-1, with D perhaps TRBD2 (6 bases). The CDR3 covers 14 residues. Germline CDR1 is LNHNV and CDR2 is YYDKDF (reference sequence). Deletions cut 8 bases from V and 0 bases from J, with 11 bases between. The CDR3 nucleotides read TGTGCCACCGGCGGGGTATTCTCCTACAATGAGCAGTTCTTC. Residues: CATGGVFSYNEQFF.

This clone appeared a single time. The V call is TRBV19, the J call TRBJ2-3; TRBD1 matches at 8 bases. Unmatched junction bases numbered 4, after V lost 8 bases and J lost 3 bases. The germline V gene has CDR1 LNHDA and CDR2 SQIVND (reference sequence). The CDR3 runs to 13 residues. The CDR3 here is CASGQGLTDTQYF. In DNA, the CDR3 is TGTGCCAGTGGACAGGGACTGACAGATACGCAGTATTTT.

The genes are TRBV10-3 and TRBJ2-5; a possible D gene is TRBD2 (6 bases). V shed 3 bases and J shed 5 bases, with 19 bases lying between them. The CDR3 sequence is 16 residues long. Per the germline V gene, CDR1 is ENHRY and CDR2 is SYGVKD. The CDR3 loop is CAISDRGPAGRETQYF. The CDR3 DNA is TGTGCCATCAGTGATCGAGGCCCGGCAGGGAGGGAGACCCAGTACTTC.